Listed below are T cell receptor beta chains from one sample, sequenced in a study of T cell repertoires in cytomegalovirus infection. TCRdb re-analysed the reads in MiXCR, keeping a single row per CDR3 protein. The sample lists about 330,000 distinct CDR3 sequences, over 7.5% seen once, with around 4.5% in the top ten. The specimen was PBMCs. Every receptor here comes from a human donor in good health (CMV status not recorded). Some clones in this sample may be carry-over from other donors' samples. Both conserved end residues are part of each CDR3. The order of the fields is J gene, D gene, V gene, clone size, CDR3 DNA, CDR3 protein. The D gene is left open where the match is weak. Size values are once, few and many counts, or a class for expanded clones, and some rows have none.

J: TRBJ1-6
D: NA
V: TRBV7-2
size: many
DNA: TGTGCCAGCAGCTTAGATTGGGGGTCACCCCTCCACTTT
CDR3: CASSLDWGSPLHF

J: TRBJ2-1
D: TRBD2
V: TRBV6-2/TRBV6-3
size: few
DNA: TGTGCCAGCAGCCGCCCTGGAGCGGGGGGAAGCCGATACAATGAGCAGTTCTTC
CDR3: CASSRPGAGGSRYNEQFF

J: TRBJ2-3
D: NA
V: TRBV7-2
size: many
DNA: TGTGCCAGCACCCGCGGCGGAGGCACAGATACGCAGTATTTT
CDR3: CASTRGGGTDTQYF

J: TRBJ1-2
D: NA
V: TRBV7-2
size: many
DNA: TGTGCCAGCAGCTTGTCATGGACGAATTCCTATGGCTACACCTTC
CDR3: CASSLSWTNSYGYTF

J: TRBJ1-6
D: NA
V: TRBV28
size: few
DNA: TGTGCCAGCAGTAGACAGCCGAATAATTCACCCCTCCACTTT
CDR3: CASSRQPNNSPLHF

J: TRBJ1-5
D: NA
V: TRBV12-3/TRBV12-4
size: many
DNA: TGTGCCAGCAGTTTTTCTCGGGCTTCCACTATTCAGCCCCAGCATTTT
CDR3: CASSFSRASTIQPQHF

J: TRBJ2-1
D: NA
V: TRBV20-1
size: NA
DNA: TGCAGTGCTAGACCCCAGAGGGGGTGGTACAATGAGCAGTTCTTC
CDR3: CSARPQRGWYNEQFF

J: TRBJ1-1
D: NA
V: TRBV20-1
size: NA
DNA: TGCAGTGCTTTGGAAGCTTTCTTT
CDR3: CSALEAFF

J: TRBJ2-3
D: TRBD2
V: TRBV6-1
size: many
DNA: TGTGCCAGCAGGCAACTAGCGGGGGTAACAGATACGCAGTATTTT
CDR3: CASRQLAGVTDTQYF

J: TRBJ1-2
D: TRBD1
V: TRBV11-2
size: many
DNA: TGTGCCAGCAGCTTAGTTGGCCCCACAGGGGGCCGCTATGGCTACACCTTC
CDR3: CASSLVGPTGGRYGYTF

J: TRBJ1-1
D: NA
V: TRBV5-6
size: NA
DNA: TGTGCCAGCAGTACCCCCGAAGCTTTCTTT
CDR3: CASSTPEAFF

J: TRBJ1-1
D: NA
V: TRBV6-6
size: few
DNA: TGTGCCAGCATTCAGGGCACTATGAACACTGAAGCTTTCTTT
CDR3: CASIQGTMNTEAFF

J: TRBJ2-1
D: NA
V: TRBV6-1
size: few
DNA: TGTGCCAGCAGAACAAAGTACAATGAGCAGTTCTTC
CDR3: CASRTKYNEQFF

J: TRBJ2-1
D: NA
V: TRBV7-2
size: many
DNA: TGTGCCAGCAGCCCGTCCGCCATTCGGGACAATGAGCAGTTCTTC
CDR3: CASSPSAIRDNEQFF

J: TRBJ1-5
D: NA
V: TRBV6-5
size: many
DNA: TGTGCCAGCAGTTACAGTGGGCCTCAGCCCCAGCATTTT
CDR3: CASSYSGPQPQHF

J: TRBJ2-3
D: NA
V: TRBV5-4
size: NA
DNA: TGTGCCAGCAGCTTACCCGGCTACGGCCAGGCGCAGTATTTT
CDR3: CASSLPGYGQAQYF

J: TRBJ2-1
D: TRBD2
V: TRBV7-6
size: NA
DNA: TGTGCCAGCAGCTTGGGTAGCGGGGGGGCTGGAGAGCAGTTCTTC
CDR3: CASSLGSGGAGEQFF

J: TRBJ1-2
D: NA
V: TRBV7-4
size: NA
DNA: TGTGCCAGCAGCCTCGAGGGCTACACCTTC
CDR3: CASSLEGYTF

J: TRBJ2-6
D: NA
V: TRBV7-2
size: many
DNA: TGTGCCAGCAGCTCGCAGGGTGTAGGGGCCAACGTCCTGACTTTC
CDR3: CASSSQGVGANVLTF

J: TRBJ2-7
D: NA
V: TRBV7-2
size: many
DNA: TGTGCCAGCAGCTTAGAGAAGGGGCGGTCCGGGCAGTACTTC
CDR3: CASSLEKGRSGQYF

J: TRBJ1-2
D: TRBD1
V: TRBV6-5
size: NA
DNA: TGTGCCAGCAGTCTGCGACAGGGTGGGGGCTACACCTTC
CDR3: CASSLRQGGGYTF

J: TRBJ2-2
D: NA
V: TRBV13
size: NA
DNA: TGTGCCACCCAACGCGGTTCGAACACCGGGGAGCTGTTTTTT
CDR3: CATQRGSNTGELFF

J: TRBJ2-7
D: TRBD2
V: TRBV12-3/TRBV12-4
size: NA
DNA: TGTGCCAGCACCCAGGCCAGCGGGAGCTCTTTGTACGAGCAGTACTTC
CDR3: CASTQASGSSLYEQYF

J: TRBJ1-5
D: NA
V: TRBV7-2
size: many
DNA: TGTGCCAGCAGCTTAGTTATCACACGACAGTATAGCAATCAGCCCCAGCATTTT
CDR3: CASSLVITRQYSNQPQHF

J: TRBJ2-7
D: NA
V: TRBV6-2/TRBV6-3
size: NA
DNA: TGTGCCAGCAGTTACTTCCAGACGGGAGAGCAGTACTTC
CDR3: CASSYFQTGEQYF

J: TRBJ2-7
D: TRBD1
V: TRBV11-2
size: many
DNA: TGTGCCAGCAGCTGGGGATCGGGACAGGGCTACGAGCAGTACTTC
CDR3: CASSWGSGQGYEQYF

J: TRBJ2-5
D: TRBD2
V: TRBV7-6
size: NA
DNA: TGTGCCAGCGGACTAGCGGAGAGGGGGACCCAGTACTTC
CDR3: CASGLAERGTQYF

J: TRBJ2-5
D: NA
V: TRBV5-1
size: NA
DNA: TGCGCCAGCAGCTTGGGTTTGGCCCTGGGGTACCAAGAGACCCAGTACTTC
CDR3: CASSLGLALGYQETQYF

J: TRBJ2-1
D: TRBD2
V: TRBV12-5
size: many
DNA: TGTGCTAGTGGTTTGGTACTTACAGCGGGGGGTACCTTTTTCAATGAGCAGTTCTTC
CDR3: CASGLVLTAGGTFFNEQFF

J: TRBJ2-6
D: NA
V: TRBV7-6
size: many
DNA: TGTGCCAGCAGCTCTGGTGTGGGCTCTGGGGCCAACGTCCTGACTTTC
CDR3: CASSSGVGSGANVLTF

J: TRBJ1-1
D: NA
V: TRBV27
size: NA
DNA: TGTGCCAGCAGTTTAATGGGGATTCCTGAAGCTTTCTTT
CDR3: CASSLMGIPEAFF

J: TRBJ2-3
D: NA
V: TRBV28
size: NA
DNA: TGTGCCAGCAGTGGGACTTCCGCGGCCACAGATACGCAGTATTTT
CDR3: CASSGTSAATDTQYF

J: TRBJ1-4
D: NA
V: TRBV12-3/TRBV12-4
size: NA
DNA: TGTGCCAGCAGTTTAAAGGAAAAACTGTTTTTT
CDR3: CASSLKEKLFF

J: TRBJ2-2
D: TRBD1
V: TRBV6-1
size: NA
DNA: TGTGCCAGCAGGATCCGGGACAGGCTCACCGGGGAGCTGTTTTTT
CDR3: CASRIRDRLTGELFF

J: TRBJ1-1
D: NA
V: TRBV29-1
size: few
DNA: TGCAGCACTCGAGCGGGGAACACTGAAGCTTTCTTT
CDR3: CSTRAGNTEAFF

J: TRBJ2-6
D: NA
V: TRBV12-5
size: few
DNA: TGTGCTAGTGGTTTGGCCCTAACAGGTTCCTCTGGGGCCAACGTCCTGACTTTC
CDR3: CASGLALTGSSGANVLTF

J: TRBJ2-1
D: TRBD2
V: TRBV12-3/TRBV12-4
size: few
DNA: TGTGCCAGCAGTCGACTAGCAGGTGAGCAGTTCTTC
CDR3: CASSRLAGEQFF

J: TRBJ1-4
D: NA
V: TRBV6-1
size: many
DNA: TGTGCCAGCATCACGGGGGGGCTTAATGAAAAACTGTTTTTT
CDR3: CASITGGLNEKLFF

J: TRBJ2-7
D: NA
V: TRBV7-2
size: many
DNA: TGTGCCAGCAGCTTAGGACTCCACGAGCAGTACTTC
CDR3: CASSLGLHEQYF

J: TRBJ2-1
D: NA
V: TRBV7-2
size: NA
DNA: TGTGCCAGCAGCCAAGCTACTAGTAAGCAGTTCTTC
CDR3: CASSQATSKQFF